The clone carrying this T cell receptor (beta chain) was detected ten times or more. Its matching antigen is unknown. Quantitative 5'-RACE with molecular barcodes generated TCR beta libraries. TCRdb passed the 5' RACE reads through MiXCR, listing each CDR3 protein once. In the table there are about 200,000 distinct CDR3 sequences, around 24% of which are singletons. This sample is part of a study of CD8 T cells in ankylosing spondylitis. This CDR3 has 15 amino acids. V shed 4 bases, J shed 8 bases, and the junction held 13 bases outside the gene matches. Looked up from germline, CDR1 is MNHEY and CDR2 is SVGAGI. Findings of the study overall: Within ankylosing spondylitis blood, a TCR beta motif made up of eight highly homologous variants appeared to be characteristic. Disease-linked clones reportedly showed significant enrichment in matched ankylosing spondylitis synovial fluid. Within peripheral blood, clones linked to disease were CD8+ and relatively rare.

This receptor was taken from a male donor with ankylosing spondylitis or in good health (not recorded which). The V call is TRBV6-5, the J call TRBJ1-1, with 7 bases fitting TRBD1. Sample: blood, either unsorted or a sorted T cell fraction (not recorded which). The CDR3 DNA sequence: TGTGCCAGCAGTTTCCAGAAGACAGGGCTTGCCGAAGCTTTCTTT. This encodes CASSFQKTGLAEAFF.